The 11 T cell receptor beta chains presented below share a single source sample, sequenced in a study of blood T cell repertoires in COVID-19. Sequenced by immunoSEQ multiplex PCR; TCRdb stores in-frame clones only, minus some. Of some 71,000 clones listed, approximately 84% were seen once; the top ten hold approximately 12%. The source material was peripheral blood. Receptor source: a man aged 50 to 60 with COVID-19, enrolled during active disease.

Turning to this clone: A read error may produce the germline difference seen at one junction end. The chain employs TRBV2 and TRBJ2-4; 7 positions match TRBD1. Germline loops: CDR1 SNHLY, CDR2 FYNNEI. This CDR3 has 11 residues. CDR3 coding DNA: TGTGCCAGCAGTGAGGACAGGAGGAGGAACTTC. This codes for CASSEDRRRNF.

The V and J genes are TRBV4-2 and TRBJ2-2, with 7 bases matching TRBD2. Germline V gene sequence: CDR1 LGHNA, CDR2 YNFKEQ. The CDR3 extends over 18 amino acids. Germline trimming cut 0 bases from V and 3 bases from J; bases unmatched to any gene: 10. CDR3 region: CASSQDRASGTYTGELFF. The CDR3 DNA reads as TGTGCCAGCAGCCAAGACAGAGCTAGCGGCACTTACACCGGGGAGCTGTTTTTT.

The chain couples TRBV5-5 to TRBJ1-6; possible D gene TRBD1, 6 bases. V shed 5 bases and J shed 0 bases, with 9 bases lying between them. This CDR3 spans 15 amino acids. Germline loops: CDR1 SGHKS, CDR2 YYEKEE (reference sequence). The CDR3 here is CASSTGSSYNSPLHF. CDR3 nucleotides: TGTGCCAGCAGTACAGGGAGCTCCTATAATTCACCCCTCCACTTT. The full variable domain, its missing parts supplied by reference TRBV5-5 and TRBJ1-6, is DAGVTQSPTHLIKTRGQQVTLRCSPISGHKSVSWYQQVLGQGPQFIFQYYEKEERGRGNFPDRFSARQFPNYSSELNVNALLLGDSALYLCASSTGSSYNSPLHFGNGTRLTVT.

CDR3 nucleotide sequence: TGTGCCAGCAGCAACGGTCGGGACATAAACTACGAGCAGTACTTC. Translation gives CASSNGRDINYEQYF. This chain connects TRBV6-5 to TRBJ2-7; tentative D call: TRBD1 (6 bases). Germline assignment: CDR1 MNHEY and CDR2 SVGAGI. V was cut by 6 bases and J by 3 bases, with 18 bases left in between. The CDR3 runs to 15 residues.

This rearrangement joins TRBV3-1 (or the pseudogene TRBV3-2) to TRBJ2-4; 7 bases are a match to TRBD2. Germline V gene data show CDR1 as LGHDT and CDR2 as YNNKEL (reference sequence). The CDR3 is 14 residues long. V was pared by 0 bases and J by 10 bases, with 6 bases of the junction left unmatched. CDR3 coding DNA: TGTGCCAGCAGCCAAGATACAACGGGGGGTATTCAGTACTTC. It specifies CASSQDTTGGIQYF.

The CDR3 DNA sequence: TGCGCCAGCAGCTTGGCCGGGGTTACAGATACGCAGTATTTT. Amino acids: CASSLAGVTDTQYF. The rearrangement joins TRBV5-1 to TRBJ2-3, with D possibly being TRBD2 (5 bases). This CDR3 comprises 14 residues. CDR1 and CDR2 (germline): SGHRS, YFSETQ. The germline V and J ends were trimmed by 0 bases and 3 bases, with 8 bases remaining between them.

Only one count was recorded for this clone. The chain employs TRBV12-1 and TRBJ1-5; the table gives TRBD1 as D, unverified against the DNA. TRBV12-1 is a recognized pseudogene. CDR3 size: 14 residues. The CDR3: CASSSRQGNQPQHF. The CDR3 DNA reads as TGTGCCAGCAGCTCCAGACAGGGTAATCAGCCCCAGCATTTT.

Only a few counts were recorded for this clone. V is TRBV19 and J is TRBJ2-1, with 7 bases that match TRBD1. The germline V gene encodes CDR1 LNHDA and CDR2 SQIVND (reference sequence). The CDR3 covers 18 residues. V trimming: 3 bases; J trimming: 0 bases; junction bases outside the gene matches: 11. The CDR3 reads CASSIDDRAPSSYNEQFF. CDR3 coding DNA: TGTGCCAGTAGTATCGACGACAGGGCCCCGAGCTCCTACAATGAGCAGTTCTTC.

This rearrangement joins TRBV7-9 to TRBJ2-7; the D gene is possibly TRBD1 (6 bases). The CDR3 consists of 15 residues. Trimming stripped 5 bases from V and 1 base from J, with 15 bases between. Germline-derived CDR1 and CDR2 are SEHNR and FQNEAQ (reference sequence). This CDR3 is CASSRDRTGSYEQYF. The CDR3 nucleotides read TGTGCCAGCAGCCGCGACAGGACCGGGTCCTACGAGCAGTACTTC. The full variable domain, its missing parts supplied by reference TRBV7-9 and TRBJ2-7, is DTGVSQNPRHKITKRGQNVTFRCDPISEHNRLYWYRQTLGQGPEFLTYFQNEAQLEKSRLLSDRFSAERPKGSFSTLEIQRTEQGDSAMYLCASSRDRTGSYEQYFGPGTRLTVT.

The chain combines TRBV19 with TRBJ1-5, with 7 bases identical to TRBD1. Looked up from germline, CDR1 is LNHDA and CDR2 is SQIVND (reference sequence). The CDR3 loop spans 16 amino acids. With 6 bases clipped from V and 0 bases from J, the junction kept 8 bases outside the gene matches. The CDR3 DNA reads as TGTGCCAGTAGCAGGGGGTTGAGGTTTAGCAATCAGCCCCAGCATTTT. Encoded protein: CASSRGLRFSNQPQHF.

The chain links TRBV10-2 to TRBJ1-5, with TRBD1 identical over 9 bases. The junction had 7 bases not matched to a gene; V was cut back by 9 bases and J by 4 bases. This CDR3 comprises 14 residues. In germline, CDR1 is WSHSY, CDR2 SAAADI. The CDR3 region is CASTGGATNQPQHF. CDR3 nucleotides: TGCGCCAGTACAGGGGGCGCGACTAATCAGCCCCAGCATTTT.